This passage covers 2 T cell receptor beta chains from one sample sequenced in a study of blood T cell repertoires in COVID-19. Using immunoSEQ multiplex PCR, the repertoire was profiled, and TCRdb retains in-frame clones only, with some absent. The data contain roughly 260,000 clones, about nine tenths of them singletons. The sequenced sample was peripheral blood. The receptors were gathered from a young woman with COVID-19, enrolled during active disease.

This rearrangement joins TRBV28 to TRBJ2-7; 10 nucleotides match TRBD1. The CDR3 is 14 residues long. Trimming cost V 2 bases and J 5 bases; bases outside gene matches: 3. Germline loops: CDR1 MDHEN, CDR2 SYDVKM. The CDR3 nucleotides are TGTGCCAGCAGTTTAGGGACAGGGGCCAACGAGCAGTACTTC. It codes for CASSLGTGANEQYF. Supplemented by reference TRBV28 and TRBJ2-7, the full variable domain reads DVKVTQSSRYLVKRTGEKVFLECVQDMDHENMFWYRQDPGLGLRLIYFSYDVKMKEKGDIPEGYSVSREKKERFSLILESASTNQTSMYLCASSLGTGANEQYFGPGTRLTVT.

V usage is TRBV7-2 and J usage is TRBJ1-2; 10 bases match TRBD1. V shed 5 bases and J 3 bases; nucleotides not matched to a gene: 6. CDR3 size: 15 residues. Per the germline V gene, CDR1 is SGHTA and CDR2 is FQGNSA. The DNA of the CDR3 is TGTGCCAGCAGCACCCGACAGGGGGCTGACTATGGCTACACCTTC. This gives the protein CASSTRQGADYGYTF.